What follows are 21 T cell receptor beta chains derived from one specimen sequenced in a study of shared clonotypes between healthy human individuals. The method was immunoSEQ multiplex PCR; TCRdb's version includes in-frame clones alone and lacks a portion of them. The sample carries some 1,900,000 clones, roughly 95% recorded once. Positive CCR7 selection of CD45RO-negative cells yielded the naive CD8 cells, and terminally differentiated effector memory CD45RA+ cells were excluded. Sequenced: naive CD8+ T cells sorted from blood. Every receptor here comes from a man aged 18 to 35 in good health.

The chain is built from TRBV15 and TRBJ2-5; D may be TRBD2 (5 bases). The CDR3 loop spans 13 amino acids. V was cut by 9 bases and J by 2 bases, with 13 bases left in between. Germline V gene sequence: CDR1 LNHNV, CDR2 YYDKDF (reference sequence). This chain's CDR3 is CATGSGYQETQYF. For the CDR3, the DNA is TGTGCCACGGGATCGGGGTATCAAGAGACCCAGTACTTC.

The CDR3 protein is CASTPGPVRYQETQYF. As DNA, the CDR3 is TGTGCCAGCACCCCAGGACCGGTTAGATACCAAGAGACCCAGTACTTC. The rearrangement links TRBV7-2 to TRBJ2-5; D unclear. The V and J ends lost 7 bases and 0 bases respectively, with 18 bases between them. This CDR3 has 16 residues. Germline lookup yields CDR1 SGHTA and CDR2 FQGNSA.

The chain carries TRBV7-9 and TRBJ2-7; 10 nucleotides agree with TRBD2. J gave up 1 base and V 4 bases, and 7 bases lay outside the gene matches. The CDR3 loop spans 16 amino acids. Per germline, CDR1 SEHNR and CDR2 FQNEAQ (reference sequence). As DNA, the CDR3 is TGTGCCAGCAGCTCCTGGACTAGCGGAATATCCTACGAGCAGTACTTC. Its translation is CASSSWTSGISYEQYF. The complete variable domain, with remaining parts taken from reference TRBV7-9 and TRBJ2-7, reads DTGVSQNPRHKITKRGQNVTFRCDPISEHNRLYWYRQTLGQGPEFLTYFQNEAQLEKSRLLSDRFSAERPKGSFSTLEIQRTEQGDSAMYLCASSSWTSGISYEQYFGPGTRLTVT.

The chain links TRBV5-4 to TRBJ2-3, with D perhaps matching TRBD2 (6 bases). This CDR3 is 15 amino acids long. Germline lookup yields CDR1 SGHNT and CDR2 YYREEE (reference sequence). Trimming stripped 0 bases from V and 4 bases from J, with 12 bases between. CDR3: CASSLATSIADTQYF. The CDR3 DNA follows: TGTGCCAGCAGCTTGGCGACTAGTATTGCAGATACGCAGTATTTT.

The CDR3 DNA sequence: TGTGCCAGCAGCACGGAGCCAGCGGGGAACACCGGGGAGCTGTTTTTT. Protein: CASSTEPAGNTGELFF. This chain joins TRBV13 and TRBJ2-2; TRBD2 is a possible D gene (6 bases). The CDR3 consists of 16 residues. The germline V gene has CDR1 PRHDT and CDR2 FYEKMQ (reference sequence). V gave up 5 bases and J gave up 1 base, with 14 bases separating them.

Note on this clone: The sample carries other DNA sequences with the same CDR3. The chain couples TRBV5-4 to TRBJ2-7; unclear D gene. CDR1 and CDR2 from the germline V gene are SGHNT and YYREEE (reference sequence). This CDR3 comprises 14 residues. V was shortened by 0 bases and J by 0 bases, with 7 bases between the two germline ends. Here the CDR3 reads CASSLGGSSYEQYF. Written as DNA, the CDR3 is TGTGCCAGCAGCTTGGGCGGAAGCTCCTACGAGCAGTACTTC.

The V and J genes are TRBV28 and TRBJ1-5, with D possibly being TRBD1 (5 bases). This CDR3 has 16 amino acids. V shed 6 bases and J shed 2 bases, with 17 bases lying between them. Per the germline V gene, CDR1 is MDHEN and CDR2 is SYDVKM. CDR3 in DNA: TGTGCCAGCAGCCTGGTGCAGGGCGAGGGCAATCAGCCCCAGCATTTT. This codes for CASSLVQGEGNQPQHF.

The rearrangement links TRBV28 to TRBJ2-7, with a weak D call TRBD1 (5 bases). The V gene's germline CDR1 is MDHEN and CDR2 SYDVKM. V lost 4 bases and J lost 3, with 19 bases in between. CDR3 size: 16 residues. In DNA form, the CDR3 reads TGTGCCAGCAGTTCCCCACAGGAAAAAGAACTCTACGAGCAGTACTTC. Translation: CASSSPQEKELYEQYF.

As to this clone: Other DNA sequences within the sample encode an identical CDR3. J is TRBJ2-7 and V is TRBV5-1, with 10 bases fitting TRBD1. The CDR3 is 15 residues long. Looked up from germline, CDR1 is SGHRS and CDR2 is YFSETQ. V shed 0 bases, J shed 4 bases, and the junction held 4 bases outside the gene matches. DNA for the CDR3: TGCGCCAGCAGCTTGGGACAGGGGGCTCGGTACGAGCAGTACTTC. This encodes CASSLGQGARYEQYF.

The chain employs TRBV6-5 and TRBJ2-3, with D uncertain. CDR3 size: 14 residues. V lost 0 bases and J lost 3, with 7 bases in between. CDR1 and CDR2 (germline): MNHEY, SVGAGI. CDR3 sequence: CASSYSAVTDTQYF. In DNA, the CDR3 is TGTGCCAGCAGTTACTCTGCGGTTACAGATACGCAGTATTTT.

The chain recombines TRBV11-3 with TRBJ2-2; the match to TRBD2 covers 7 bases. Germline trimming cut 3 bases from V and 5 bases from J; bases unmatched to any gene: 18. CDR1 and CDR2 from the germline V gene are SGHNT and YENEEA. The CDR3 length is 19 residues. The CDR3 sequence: CASSFLFQGGRVCTGELFF. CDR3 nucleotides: TGTGCCAGCAGCTTCCTTTTCCAGGGAGGGAGAGTCTGTACCGGGGAGCTGTTTTTT.

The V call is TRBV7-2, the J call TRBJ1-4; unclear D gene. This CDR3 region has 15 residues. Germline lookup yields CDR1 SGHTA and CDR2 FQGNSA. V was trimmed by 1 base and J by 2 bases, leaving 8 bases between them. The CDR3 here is CASSLDGRTNEKLFF. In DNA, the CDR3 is TGTGCCAGCAGCTTAGACGGCAGGACTAATGAAAAACTGTTTTTT.

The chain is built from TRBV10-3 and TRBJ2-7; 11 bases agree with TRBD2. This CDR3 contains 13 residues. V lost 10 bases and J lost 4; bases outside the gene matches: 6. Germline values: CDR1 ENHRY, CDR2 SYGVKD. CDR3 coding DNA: TGTGCCACCACTAGCGGGAGTAGGTACGAGCAGTACTTC. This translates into CATTSGSRYEQYF.

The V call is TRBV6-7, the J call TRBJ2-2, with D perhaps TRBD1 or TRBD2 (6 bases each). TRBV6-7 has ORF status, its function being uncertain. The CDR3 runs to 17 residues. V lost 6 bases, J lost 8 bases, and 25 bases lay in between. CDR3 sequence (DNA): TGTGCCAGCAGCCGTAAAGGGGGAGCGGGTCAGGATGGGGAGCTGTTTTTT. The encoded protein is CASSRKGGAGQDGELFF.

CDR3 residues: CASSLSFNSPLHF. The CDR3 nucleotides read TGTGCCAGCAGTTTAAGCTTTAATTCACCCCTCCACTTT. The chain combines TRBV28 with TRBJ1-6; D is unresolved. V shed 2 bases and J shed 6 bases, with 5 bases lying between them. The length of the CDR3 is 13 residues. Germline CDR1 is MDHEN and CDR2 is SYDVKM.

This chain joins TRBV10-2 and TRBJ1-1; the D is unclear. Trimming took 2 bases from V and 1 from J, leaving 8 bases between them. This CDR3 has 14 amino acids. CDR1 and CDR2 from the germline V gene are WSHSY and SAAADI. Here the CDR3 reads CASSETPPNTEAFF. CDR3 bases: TGCGCCAGCAGTGAGACCCCCCCGAACACTGAAGCTTTCTTT.

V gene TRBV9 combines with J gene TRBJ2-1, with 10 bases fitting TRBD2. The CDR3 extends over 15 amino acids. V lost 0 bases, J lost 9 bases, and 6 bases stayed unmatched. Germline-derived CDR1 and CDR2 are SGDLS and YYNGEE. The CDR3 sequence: CASSVGGLAMGEQFF. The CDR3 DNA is TGTGCCAGCAGCGTAGGGGGACTAGCGATGGGTGAGCAGTTCTTC. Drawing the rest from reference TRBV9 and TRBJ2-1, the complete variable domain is DSGVTQTPKHLITATGQRVTLRCSPRSGDLSVYWYQQSLDQGLQFLIQYYNGEERAKGNILERFSAQQFPDLHSELNLSSLELGDSALYFCASSVGGLAMGEQFFGPGTRLTVL.

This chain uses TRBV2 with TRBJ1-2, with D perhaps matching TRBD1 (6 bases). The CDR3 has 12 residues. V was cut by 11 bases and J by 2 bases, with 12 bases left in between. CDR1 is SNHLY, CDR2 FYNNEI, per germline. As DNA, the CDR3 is TGTGCCGATCGGACAGAGAACTATGGCTACACCTTC. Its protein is CADRTENYGYTF.

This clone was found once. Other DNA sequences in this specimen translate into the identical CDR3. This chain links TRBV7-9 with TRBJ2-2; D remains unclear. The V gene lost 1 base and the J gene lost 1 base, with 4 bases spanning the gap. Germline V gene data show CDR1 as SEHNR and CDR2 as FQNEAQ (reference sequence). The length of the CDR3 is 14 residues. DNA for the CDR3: TGTGCCAGCAGCTTAGACGGGAACACCGGGGAGCTGTTTTTT. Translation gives CASSLDGNTGELFF.

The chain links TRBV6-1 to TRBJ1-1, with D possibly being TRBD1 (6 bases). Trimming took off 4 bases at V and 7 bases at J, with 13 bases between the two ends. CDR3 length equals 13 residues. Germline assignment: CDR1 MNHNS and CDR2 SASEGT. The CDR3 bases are TGTGCCAGCAGTGCAGGAGGGGGTTTTGAAGCTTTCTTT. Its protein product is CASSAGGGFEAFF.

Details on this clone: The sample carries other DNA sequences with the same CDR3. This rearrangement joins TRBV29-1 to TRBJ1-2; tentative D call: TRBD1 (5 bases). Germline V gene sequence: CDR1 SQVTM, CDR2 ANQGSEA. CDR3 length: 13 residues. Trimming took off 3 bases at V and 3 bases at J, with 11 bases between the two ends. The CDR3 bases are TGCAGCGTTGAGGGGCGCCGGGACTATGGCTACACCTTC. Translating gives CSVEGRRDYGYTF. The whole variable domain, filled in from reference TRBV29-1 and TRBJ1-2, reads SAVISQKPSRDICQRGTSLTIQCQVDSQVTMMFWYRQQPGQSLTLIATANQGSEATYESGFVIDKFPISRPNLTFSTLTVSNMSPEDSSIYLCSVEGRRDYGYTFGSGTRLTVV.